This T cell receptor (beta chain) was retrieved from a study of cytomegalovirus exposure and HLA in healthy donors. The CDR3 runs 19 residues. The assay was immunoSEQ multiplex PCR, and TCRdb's table has in-frame clones only and misses some. The table shows some 130,000 clones, with about nine tenths occurring only once. Sequencing was done on a sample of PBMCs. The TCR originated in a man aged 25-45 years in good health and CMV-seronegative. The chain joins TRBV12-1 to TRBJ2-3; TRBD2 is taken as the D call from the table, unchecked against the DNA. TRBV12-1 is listed as a pseudogene. The CDR3: CASSPQGTSGSWGTDTQYF. DNA of the CDR3: TGTGCCAGCAGCCCACAGGGGACTAGCGGGAGCTGGGGCACAGATACGCAGTATTTT.